The 21 T cell receptor beta chains below all came from one sample that was sequenced in a study of blood T cell repertoires in COVID-19. Sequenced by immunoSEQ multiplex PCR; TCRdb stores in-frame clones only, minus some. This sample has about 320,000 clones, with around nine tenths found just once. The sample consisted of PBMCs or T cells enriched from blood (not recorded which). All receptors come from a man between 60 and 75 years old who had recovered from COVID-19.

This chain connects TRBV5-4 to TRBJ1-6; D perhaps matches TRBD1 (6 bases). V lost 4 bases and J lost 6, with 11 bases in between. Germline CDR1 SGHNT, CDR2 YYREEE (reference sequence). The CDR3 runs 14 residues. Here the CDR3 reads CASSESGVNSPLHF. In DNA form, the CDR3 reads TGTGCCAGCAGCGAGTCAGGGGTTAATTCACCCCTCCACTTT.

The chain has TRBV7-8 and TRBJ1-2; D remains ambiguous. Germline-derived CDR1 and CDR2 are SGHVS and FQNEAQ. Deletions cut 3 bases from V and 7 bases from J, with 12 bases between. The CDR3 length is 13 residues. CDR3 in DNA: TGTGCCAGCAGCTTCGGAGGGTATGGTGGCTACACCTTC. Translated, it gives CASSFGGYGGYTF.

The chain employs TRBV6-5 and TRBJ1-2, with 9 bases lining up with TRBD1. Germline values: CDR1 MNHEY, CDR2 SVGAGI. The CDR3 has 13 residues. V trimming: 9 bases; J trimming: 3 bases; junction bases outside the gene matches: 5. The CDR3, as DNA: TGTGCCAGTCGGACAGGGGTTCACTATGGCTACACCTTC. Amino acids: CASRTGVHYGYTF.

The chain is built from TRBV5-6 and TRBJ1-5, with D unclear. Germline loops: CDR1 SGHDT, CDR2 YYEEEE. Trimming took 1 base from V and 7 from J, leaving 9 bases between them. CDR3 size: 13 residues. Here the CDR3 reads CASSLYGGQPQHF. The CDR3 region has the DNA TGTGCCAGCAGCTTGTATGGTGGCCAGCCCCAGCATTTT.

V gene TRBV4-3 combines with J gene TRBJ2-3; D is possibly TRBD2 (6 bases). Germline values: CDR1 LGHNA, CDR2 YSLEER. CDR3 length: 16 amino acids. Deletions cut 0 bases from V and 0 bases from J, with 10 bases between. The CDR3 DNA is TGCGCCAGCAGCCAAGATAGCGGCGGAAGCACAGATACGCAGTATTTT. Amino acids: CASSQDSGGSTDTQYF.

The V gene is TRBV5-1, the J gene TRBJ2-5, with TRBD2 matching over 9 bases. V trimming: 0 bases; J trimming: 4 bases; junction bases outside the gene matches: 10. Germline CDR1 SGHRS, CDR2 YFSETQ. The CDR3 has 17 residues. The CDR3 is CASSLARGAGGLETQYF. The CDR3 region has the DNA TGCGCCAGCAGCTTGGCCCGTGGAGCGGGGGGTTTAGAGACCCAGTACTTC.

The chain joins TRBV5-6 to TRBJ2-1; a possible D gene is TRBD2 (6 bases). The V gene lost 2 bases and the J gene lost 0 bases, with 15 bases spanning the gap. CDR1 and CDR2 from the germline V gene are SGHDT and YYEEEE. This CDR3 contains 17 residues. The CDR3 DNA follows: TGTGCCAGCAGCTTTCGGGTTCTAGCGAGCTCCTACAATGAGCAGTTCTTC. Amino acids: CASSFRVLASSYNEQFF.

The CDR3 nucleotides read TGTGCCAGCAGACCCCTAGCGGGGGGACCAGATACGCAGTATTTT. As protein: CASRPLAGGPDTQYF. This chain joins TRBV7-9 and TRBJ2-3, with 11 bases matching TRBD2. Germline CDR1 and CDR2: SEHNR and FQNEAQ (reference sequence). V shed 6 bases and J 4 bases; nucleotides not matched to a gene: 6. The CDR3 has 15 residues.

J is TRBJ1-1 and V is TRBV12-3 or TRBV12-4, with TRBD1 matching over 8 bases. This CDR3 region has 11 residues. After removal of 6 bases from V and 11 bases from J, the junction contained 5 bases not matched to a gene. The CDR3 DNA is TGTGCCAGCAGCAGGGGGCAGTCGGCTTTCTTT. Amino acids: CASSRGQSAFF.

This rearrangement joins TRBV3-1 (or the pseudogene TRBV3-2) to TRBJ1-2; D might be TRBD1 (6 bases). CDR3 length: 14 amino acids. V was shortened by 7 bases and J by 4 bases, with 16 bases between the two germline ends. CDR1 and CDR2 from the germline V gene are LGHDT and YNNKEL (reference sequence). The CDR3 coding sequence is TGTGCCAGCACCGAAACAGGGTCGGGCTATGGCTACACCTTC. This gives the protein CASTETGSGYGYTF.

This chain uses TRBV4-1 with TRBJ1-5, with 8 nucleotides matching TRBD1. The CDR3 is 14 amino acids. With V trimmed by 4 bases and J by 6 bases, 5 bases remained unmatched. From germline, CDR1 is MGHRA and CDR2 YSYEKL. CDR3 loop: CASSLGQGAQPQHF. The CDR3, as DNA: TGCGCCAGCAGCCTAGGTCAGGGGGCTCAGCCCCAGCATTTT.

The chain couples TRBV5-1 to TRBJ2-2, with 8 bases matching TRBD1. The V gene end was trimmed by 3 bases and the J gene end by 7 bases; junction bases not matched to a gene: 8. Germline loops: CDR1 SGHRS, CDR2 YFSETQ. CDR3 length equals 15 residues. The chain's CDR3 is CASSYGQGVVGELFF. The CDR3 DNA follows: TGCGCCAGCAGCTACGGACAGGGTGTCGTCGGGGAGCTGTTTTTT. The variable domain in full, with the rest retrieved from reference TRBV5-1 and TRBJ2-2, is KAGVTQTPRYLIKTRGQQVTLSCSPISGHRSVSWYQQTPGQGLQFLFEYFSETQRNKGNFPGRFSGRQFSNSRSEMNVSTLELGDSALYLCASSYGQGVVGELFFGEGSRLTVL.

V gene TRBV9 combines with J gene TRBJ1-2; D unclear. With 4 bases removed from V and 0 bases from J, the gap between germline ends came to 13 bases. Per the germline V gene, CDR1 is SGDLS and CDR2 is YYNGEE. This CDR3 has 15 amino acids. CDR3 amino acids: CASSPTAGTNYGYTF. The CDR3, as DNA: TGTGCCAGCAGCCCTACAGCCGGGACTAACTATGGCTACACCTTC.

Note on this clone: At one boundary the junction diverges from the germline segment, which might be a read error. The chain has TRBV7-7 and TRBJ2-1; 7 bases fit TRBD2. The length of the CDR3 is 15 residues. Germline CDR1 SSHAT, CDR2 FNYEAQ (reference sequence). This chain's CDR3 is CASSLGGGSKDEQFF. The CDR3 DNA sequence: TGTGCTAGCAGCTTGGGTGGCGGGAGTAAGGATGAGCAGTTCTTC.

The chain recombines TRBV3-1 (or the pseudogene TRBV3-2) with TRBJ1-4; 9 positions agree with TRBD1. V trimming: 5 bases; J trimming: 6 bases; junction bases outside the gene matches: 7. This CDR3 has 15 residues. Germline-derived CDR1 and CDR2 are LGHDT and YNNKEL (reference sequence). The CDR3 DNA reads TGTGCCAGCAGCACTACAGGGGGCGAGGATGAAAAACTGTTTTTT. Translated: CASSTTGGEDEKLFF.

The chain is built from TRBV5-1 and TRBJ1-4; possible D gene TRBD1, 6 bases. The ends were cut back, 4 bases at V and 1 base at J, with 8 bases in the middle. The V gene's germline CDR1 is SGHRS and CDR2 YFSETQ. The CDR3 is 14 amino acids. The CDR3 loop reads CASSEDRTNEKLFF. CDR3 nucleotide sequence: TGCGCCAGCAGCGAGGACAGAACTAATGAAAAACTGTTTTTT.

The J gene is TRBJ2-3, the V gene TRBV11-2; no clear D. Trimming pared 1 base from V and 0 bases from J, leaving 8 bases between. In germline, CDR1 is SGHAT, CDR2 FQNNGV. This CDR3 spans 15 amino acids. The CDR3 DNA sequence: TGTGCCAGCAGCTTAGCCCGACTTAGCACAGATACGCAGTATTTT. Translation gives CASSLARLSTDTQYF.

This chain connects TRBV5-1 to TRBJ1-1; D remains unclear. Trimming took 0 bases from V and 0 from J, leaving 6 bases between them. CDR1 SGHRS and CDR2 YFSETQ come from the germline V gene. The CDR3 spans 14 residues. The CDR3 region is CASSLEAVNTEAFF. CDR3 coding DNA: TGCGCCAGCAGCTTGGAAGCTGTGAACACTGAAGCTTTCTTT.

The chain combines TRBV2 with TRBJ2-3, with D perhaps matching TRBD2 (6 bases). Trimming took 4 bases from V and 0 from J, leaving 17 bases between them. Germline V CDR1 and CDR2: SNHLY, FYNNEI. The CDR3 is made up of 17 amino acids. The CDR3 nucleotides are TGTGCCAGCAGTGGGCGGGGATCTACCATGAGCACAGATACGCAGTATTTT. This encodes CASSGRGSTMSTDTQYF.

The chain couples TRBV5-5 to TRBJ1-4; no clear D. Trimming cost V 0 bases and J 0 bases, with 9 bases left between them. Germline V gene lookup returns CDR1 SGHKS and CDR2 YYEKEE (reference sequence). The CDR3 is made up of 16 amino acids. This CDR3 reads CASSLAPFSTNEKLFF. The CDR3 DNA follows: TGTGCCAGCAGCTTGGCCCCGTTTTCAACTAATGAAAAACTGTTTTTT. Filled out from reference TRBV5-5 and TRBJ1-4, the complete variable domain reads DAGVTQSPTHLIKTRGQQVTLRCSPISGHKSVSWYQQVLGQGPQFIFQYYEKEERGRGNFPDRFSARQFPNYSSELNVNALLLGDSALYLCASSLAPFSTNEKLFFGSGTQLSVL.

As concerns this clone: Within the sample, other DNA sequences also encode this same CDR3. The chain has TRBV9 and TRBJ2-3, with D possibly being TRBD2 (7 bases). The CDR3 extends over 15 amino acids. Germline CDR1 reads SGDLS; CDR2 reads YYNGEE. Trimming shortened V by 0 bases and J by 2 bases, and 10 bases separated the two germline ends. As DNA, the CDR3 is TGTGCCAGCAGCGTAGGGGCGGGGGCCACAGATACGCAGTATTTT. Translating gives CASSVGAGATDTQYF.